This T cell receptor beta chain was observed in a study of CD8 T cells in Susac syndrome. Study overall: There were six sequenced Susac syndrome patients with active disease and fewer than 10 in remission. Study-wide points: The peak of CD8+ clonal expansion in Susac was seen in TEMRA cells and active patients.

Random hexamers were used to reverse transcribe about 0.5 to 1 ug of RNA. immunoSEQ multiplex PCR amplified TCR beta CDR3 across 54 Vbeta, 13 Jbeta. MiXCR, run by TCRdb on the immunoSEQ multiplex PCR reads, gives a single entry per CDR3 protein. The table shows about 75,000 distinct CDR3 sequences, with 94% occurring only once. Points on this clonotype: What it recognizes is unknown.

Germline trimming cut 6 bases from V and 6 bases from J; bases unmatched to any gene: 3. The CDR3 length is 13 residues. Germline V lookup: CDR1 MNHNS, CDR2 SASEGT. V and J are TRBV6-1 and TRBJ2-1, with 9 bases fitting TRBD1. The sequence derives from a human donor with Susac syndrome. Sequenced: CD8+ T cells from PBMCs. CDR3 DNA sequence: TGTGCCAGCAGGGAACAGGGGGCCAATGAGCAGTTCTTC. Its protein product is CASREQGANEQFF.